This paragraph reports one TCR beta chain. Its specificity is not known. As to time point: week 35, safety follow-up. The content of each vaccine dose was 300 ug of mutant IDH1 20-mer peptide, and topical imiquimod accompanied it. These data are taken from a study of a mutant IDH1 vaccine in newly diagnosed glioma. Repertoires were generated with immunoSEQ multiplex PCR, while TCRdb's copy carries only in-frame clones and drops some. The table lists fewer than 45,000 clones, approximately 90% of them singletons, with approximately 1.5% in the top ten. The CDR3 is 17 amino acids. Germline values: CDR1 LGHNA, CDR2 YNFKEQ. Trimming cost V 3 bases and J 3 bases; bases outside gene matches: 3.

Here the sequenced sample was PBMCs, taken from a glioma patient whose treatment included an IDH1 peptide vaccine. This chain connects TRBV4-2 to TRBJ2-2; 14 bases are shared with TRBD2. The sequence was collected from a man aged 35 to 55 with glioma. In nucleotides, the CDR3 is TGTGCCAGCAGCCAGGGACTAGCGGGGGCGTACACCGGGGAGCTGTTTTTT. Amino acids: CASSQGLAGAYTGELFF.